This T cell receptor (beta chain) originates from a study of blood T cells in healthy people across ages. Points from the study as a whole: Strong correlation existed between TCR beta diversity and naive T cell percentage. Expanded clonotype changes were possibly confounded by unknown donor CMV status.

As to this clonotype: What it binds is unknown.

Total RNA was isolated from each sample in quantities of at least 5.5 micrograms. A second about 6 to 12 cycle PCR used barcoded and J-beta primers. A tag from a template-switch adaptor with 12 random nucleotides marked each cDNA molecule. TCRdb analysed the 5' RACE reads with MiXCR anew, one entry per CDR3 protein. Of 720,000 or so distinct CDR3 sequences listed, 40% to 45% were seen once; the top ten hold about 32%. Germline V lookup: CDR1 SQVTM, CDR2 ANQGSEA. V was shortened by 4 bases and J by 0 bases, with 12 bases between the two germline ends. CDR3 length equals 14 residues. Sequenced sample: blood. The V gene is TRBV29-1, the J gene TRBJ1-2; D unclear. The source is a man at least 80 years old in good health. CDR3 nucleotide sequence: TGCAGCGTTGCGATCACAACTACTAACTATGGCTACACCTTC. It translates to CSVAITTTNYGYTF.